These 10 T cell receptor beta chains were all obtained from the same sample, sequenced in a study of early T cells in non-severe SARS-CoV-2 infection. MiXCR was run by TCRdb on the 5' RACE reads, yielding one entry per CDR3 protein. The sample carries roughly 41,000 distinct CDR3 sequences, less than 6.5% recorded once. The material sequenced was whole blood, taken at baseline. Source of these receptors: an adult who was a healthcare worker with PCR-confirmed SARS-CoV-2 infection or an uninfected control (not recorded which).

This clonotype was detected many times. This chain links TRBV10-1 with TRBJ2-1, with a weak D call TRBD2 (6 bases). This CDR3 has 13 amino acids. Between the trimmed V and J ends, which lost 6 bases and 11 bases, there was a span of 17 bases. The germline V gene encodes CDR1 WNHNN and CDR2 SYGVQD (reference sequence). In nucleotides, the CDR3 is TGCGCCAGCAGCCCGGGTGGGGAGGAGAAGCAGTTCTTC. Protein: CASSPGGEEKQFF.

There are many counts of this clonotype. The chain is built from TRBV13 and TRBJ2-7; D not certain. The CDR3 length is 13 residues. Germline V gives CDR1 PRHDT, CDR2 FYEKMQ (reference sequence). With 3 bases removed from V and 7 bases from J, the gap between germline ends came to 13 bases. CDR3 sequence: CASSLFQYSEQYF. CDR3 nucleotide sequence: TGTGCCAGCAGCTTGTTCCAGTATTCAGAGCAGTACTTC.

There are a few counts of this clonotype. The chain is built from TRBV3-1 and TRBJ2-3, with D perhaps matching TRBD1 (5 bases). CDR3 length equals 16 residues. V lost 0 bases to trimming and J lost 4 bases, with 14 bases between them. CDR1 and CDR2 (germline): LGHDT, YNNKEL (reference sequence). CDR3 coding DNA: TGTGCCAGCAGCCAAGATTTAGGGGCAGCTGCAGATACGCAGTATTTT. It translates to CASSQDLGAAADTQYF.

This clonotype was seen many times. This rearrangement joins TRBV19 to TRBJ2-1; TRBD2 might be the D (5 bases). The CDR3 is made up of 17 amino acids. Germline V gives CDR1 LNHDA, CDR2 SQIVND (reference sequence). Trimming cost V 0 bases and J 5 bases, with 17 bases left between them. This chain's CDR3 is CASSIEGSASLNNEQFF. As DNA, the CDR3 is TGTGCCAGTAGTATAGAGGGTAGCGCGAGCTTAAACAATGAGCAGTTCTTC.

This clonotype was recorded many times. This sequence joins TRBV13 and TRBJ1-1, with a weak D call TRBD1 (5 bases). The V and J ends lost 2 bases and 0 bases respectively, with 7 bases between them. The CDR3 sequence is 14 residues long. From germline, CDR1 is PRHDT and CDR2 FYEKMQ (reference sequence). Written as DNA, the CDR3 is TGTGCCAGCAGCTTACGACAGTTGAACACTGAAGCTTTCTTT. Translated, it gives CASSLRQLNTEAFF.

This clonotype was observed at least ten times. The chain uses TRBV24-1 and TRBJ2-1, with 13 bases aligning to TRBD2. The CDR3 loop spans 17 amino acids. Germline V gene sequence: CDR1 KGHDR, CDR2 SFDVKD. V was clipped by 4 bases and J by 5 bases; unmatched bases: 7. CDR3 in amino acids: CATSEDAGTSGDNEQFF. The CDR3 DNA follows: TGTGCCACCAGTGAGGATGCCGGGACTAGCGGGGACAATGAGCAGTTCTTC.

This clonotype was seen ten or more times. The J gene is TRBJ2-7, the V gene TRBV20-1, with D unresolved. This CDR3 region has 17 residues. Germline CDR1 and CDR2: DFQATT and SNEGSKA (reference sequence). V shed 0 bases and J shed 2 bases, with 20 bases lying between them. The CDR3 region has the DNA TGCAGTGCTAGAGACCCGTCGGATATTTGGGGAACCTACGAGCAGTACTTC. The encoded protein is CSARDPSDIWGTYEQYF.

This clonotype was detected only a few times. J is TRBJ2-7 and V is TRBV4-1; D is perhaps TRBD1 (5 bases). The germline V gene has CDR1 MGHRA and CDR2 YSYEKL. This CDR3 has 14 residues. V shed 0 bases and J shed 1 base, with 7 bases lying between them. The CDR3, as DNA: TGCGCCAGCAGCCAAGACAGGGAATCCTACGAGCAGTACTTC. Protein product: CASSQDRESYEQYF.

There are many counts of this clonotype. This chain's CDR3 is CASSPDTGVEQYF. CDR3 nucleotide sequence: TGTGCCAGCTCACCGGATACAGGGGTCGAGCAGTACTTC. V usage is TRBV18 and J usage is TRBJ2-7, with TRBD1 identical over 7 bases. The germline V gene has CDR1 KGHSH and CDR2 LQKENI. V trimming: 3 bases; J trimming: 6 bases; junction bases outside the gene matches: 5. The CDR3 loop spans 13 amino acids.

This clonotype was seen a handful of times. This sequence joins TRBV27 and TRBJ1-6; unclear D gene. V lost 8 bases, J lost 9 bases, and 14 bases lay in between. Germline V gene data show CDR1 as MNHEY and CDR2 as SMNVEV (reference sequence). This CDR3 contains 13 residues. As DNA, the CDR3 is TGTGCCAGCGGCATAGCTGAGGGTTCACCCCTCCACTTT. It translates to CASGIAEGSPLHF.